This T cell receptor beta chain was profiled in a study of identical twins' blood T cells. TCRdb processed the 5' RACE reads anew with MiXCR; each CDR3 protein has one entry. Altogether a few hundred thousand distinct CDR3 sequences are present, under 30% being singletons, with the ten largest covering 5.5% to 7%. The receptor was derived from a woman aged 18-49 years in good health. The sample consisted of PBMCs.

The CDR3 DNA reads as TGTGCCAGCAGGGGAGTCAACACTGAAGCTTTCTTT. This gives the protein CASRGVNTEAFF. This chain uses TRBV25-1 with TRBJ1-1; D is undetermined. This CDR3 region has 12 residues. The V and J ends lost 6 bases and 2 bases respectively, with 7 bases between them. The germline V gene encodes CDR1 MGHDK and CDR2 SYGVNS. The variable domain in full, completed from reference TRBV25-1 and TRBJ1-1, reads EADIYQTPRYLVIGTGKKITLECSQTMGHDKMYWYQQDPGMELHLIHYSYGVNSTEKGDLSSESTVSRIRTEHFPLTLESARPSHTSQYLCASRGVNTEAFFGQGTRLTVV.